The next 26 T cell receptor beta chains were all read from a single sample in a study of OX40 agonist ivuxolimab in advanced cancers. Method: immunoSEQ multiplex PCR; TCRdb's copy keeps in-frame clones and lacks some. This table holds fewer than 55,000 clones, approximately 80% found once. The sequencing used CD4+ or CD8+ T cells sorted from blood, collected in a trial of the OX40 agonist ivuxolimab. Receptors were obtained from an adult with an advanced solid tumor such as melanoma, head and neck, liver or kidney cancer.

V and J are TRBV2 and TRBJ1-3; D remains unclear. Per germline, CDR1 SNHLY and CDR2 FYNNEI. This CDR3 contains 15 residues. The germline V and J ends were trimmed by 7 bases and 0 bases, with 13 bases remaining between them. CDR3 amino acids: CASIPDSLSGNTIYF. The CDR3, as DNA: TGTGCCAGCATTCCCGACTCCCTCTCTGGAAACACCATATATTTT.

The chain carries TRBV5-4 and TRBJ1-1, with unresolved D. This CDR3 is 11 amino acids long. Trimming pared 7 bases from V and 4 bases from J, leaving 8 bases between. Looked up from germline, CDR1 is SGHNT and CDR2 is YYREEE (reference sequence). CDR3 coding DNA: TGTGCCAGCGCCCTAGGCACTGAAGCTTTCTTT. It encodes CASALGTEAFF.

The chain is built from TRBV4-3 and TRBJ1-6; tentative D call: TRBD1 (6 bases). Trimming shortened V by 1 base and J by 10 bases, and 14 bases separated the two germline ends. The V gene's germline CDR1 is LGHNA and CDR2 YSLEER. The CDR3 is made up of 15 amino acids. The CDR3 DNA follows: TGCGCCAGCAGCCAAGTGGAGGGGGGCCGATCACCCCTCCACTTT. This codes for CASSQVEGGRSPLHF.

This chain uses TRBV10-1 with TRBJ2-3; D not certain. Per the germline V gene, CDR1 is WNHNN and CDR2 is SYGVQD (reference sequence). Trimming pared 3 bases from V and 2 bases from J, leaving 9 bases between. The CDR3 has 14 amino acids. The CDR3 DNA follows: TGCGCCAGCAGTGAAGCAGCCGACACAGATACGCAGTATTTT. Its translation: CASSEAADTDTQYF.

The rearrangement links TRBV27 to TRBJ2-7, with D unresolved. Germline V lookup: CDR1 MNHEY, CDR2 SMNVEV (reference sequence). Trimming cost V 4 bases and J 2 bases, with 27 bases left between them. The CDR3 is 19 amino acids. CDR3 DNA: TGTGCCAGCAGTTACTCAACGTGGGAACAGTCTAGTGGGGCCTACGAGCAGTACTTC. Protein sequence: CASSYSTWEQSSGAYEQYF.

The chain employs TRBV10-3 and TRBJ2-1, with a possible D match to TRBD2 (7 bases). V was shortened by 3 bases and J by 8 bases, with 23 bases between the two germline ends. From germline, CDR1 is ENHRY and CDR2 SYGVKD. This CDR3 region has 17 residues. This CDR3 reads CAISEILWGGPGDEQFF. The CDR3 nucleotides are TGTGCCATCAGTGAAATTTTGTGGGGGGGGCCGGGTGATGAGCAGTTCTTC.

This clone qualifies as medium-sized. This CDR3 is also generated by other DNA sequences in the sample. This sequence joins TRBV29-1 and TRBJ2-1, with TRBD2 matching 7 bases. With 4 bases clipped from V and 1 base from J, the junction kept 4 bases outside the gene matches. CDR1 and CDR2 (germline): SQVTM, ANQGSEA. CDR3 length: 14 amino acids. CDR3 protein: CSVAEGGSYNEQFF. In DNA, the CDR3 is TGCAGCGTTGCTGAGGGAGGGTCCTACAATGAGCAGTTCTTC.

J is TRBJ1-5 and V is TRBV27; D unclear. V lost 3 bases and J 0 bases, leaving 9 bases between the germline ends. Germline-derived CDR1 and CDR2 are MNHEY and SMNVEV (reference sequence). The CDR3 contains 15 residues. The CDR3 loop is CASSFAEYSNQPQHF. The CDR3 bases are TGTGCCAGCAGTTTTGCAGAATATAGCAATCAGCCCCAGCATTTT.

This chain joins TRBV6-1 and TRBJ2-2; 8 bases agree with TRBD2. CDR1 is MNHNS, CDR2 SASEGT, per germline. CDR3 length equals 14 residues. With V trimmed by 4 bases and J by 6 bases, 4 bases remained unmatched. This CDR3 reads CASSGSGGAGELFF. CDR3 bases: TGTGCCAGCAGTGGAAGCGGGGGAGCCGGGGAGCTGTTTTTT.

The CDR3 protein is CASSLSRNYGYTF. CDR3 coding DNA: TGTGCCAGCAGTTTATCGAGGAACTATGGCTACACCTTC. The J gene is TRBJ1-2, the V gene TRBV27, with D unclear. The CDR3 is made up of 13 amino acids. Between the trimmed V and J ends, which lost 0 bases and 2 bases, there was a span of 4 bases. CDR1 is MNHEY and CDR2 is SMNVEV in the germline V gene (reference sequence).

The chain uses TRBV28 and TRBJ2-3; TRBD2 matches 7 bases. CDR3 length: 14 amino acids. Germline values: CDR1 MDHEN, CDR2 SYDVKM. V shed 7 bases, J shed 4 bases, and the junction held 8 bases outside the gene matches. The CDR3 DNA reads TGTGCCAGCACCGTACTAGCGTTCGCAGATACGCAGTATTTT. The encoded protein is CASTVLAFADTQYF.

The rearrangement uses TRBV11-2 and TRBJ1-1; TRBD1 is a possible D gene (5 bases). Germline CDR1 SGHAT, CDR2 FQNNGV. This CDR3 is 14 amino acids long. The germline V and J ends were trimmed by 0 bases and 7 bases, with 12 bases remaining between them. CDR3 protein: CASSLDGAKGEAFF. CDR3 bases: TGTGCCAGCAGCTTAGATGGGGCCAAGGGTGAAGCTTTCTTT.

The chain carries TRBV2 and TRBJ2-5, with TRBD2 matching over 15 bases. Looked up from germline, CDR1 is SNHLY and CDR2 is FYNNEI. The CDR3 is 14 amino acids. V was clipped by 10 bases and J by 5 bases; unmatched bases: 5. CDR3 region: CANGLAGGPETQYF. CDR3 bases: TGTGCCAACGGACTAGCGGGGGGGCCGGAGACCCAGTACTTC.

The rearrangement links TRBV7-7 to TRBJ2-5; 13 bases align to TRBD2. The length of the CDR3 is 16 residues. Germline V CDR1 and CDR2: SSHAT, FNYEAQ (reference sequence). With 5 bases clipped from V and 4 bases from J, the junction kept 7 bases outside the gene matches. As DNA, the CDR3 is TGTGCCAGCAGCCTGTGGACTAGCGGGGGAGGAGAGACCCAGTACTTC. This codes for CASSLWTSGGGETQYF.

In its sample, this clone is medium-sized (0.01 to 0.1%). The V call is TRBV4-1, the J call TRBJ2-7; TRBD1 is a possible D gene (6 bases). Germline V gene sequence: CDR1 MGHRA, CDR2 YSYEKL. V dropped 0 bases and J dropped 0 bases, with 12 bases sitting between them. CDR3 length: 16 amino acids. CDR3 in DNA: TGCGCCAGCAGCCAAGACTTGAGGGGGAGCTCCTACGAGCAGTACTTC. It encodes CASSQDLRGSSYEQYF.

The chain uses TRBV9 and TRBJ1-1; D perhaps matches TRBD1 (5 bases). Trimming took off 0 bases at V and 4 bases at J, with 13 bases between the two ends. Germline CDR1 and CDR2: SGDLS and YYNGEE. This CDR3 spans 15 amino acids. In DNA, the CDR3 is TGTGCCAGCAGCGTAGGTGACGCGGGGGGCACTGAAGCTTTCTTT. Amino acid sequence: CASSVGDAGGTEAFF.

The gene calls are TRBV2 and TRBJ2-1; maybe TRBD2 (6 bases). The germline V gene encodes CDR1 SNHLY and CDR2 FYNNEI. Trimming pared 8 bases from V and 8 bases from J, leaving 22 bases between. The CDR3 length is 15 residues. The CDR3 here is CASLEGTADTDEQFF. The CDR3 DNA reads TGTGCCAGCCTCGAAGGGACTGCGGACACGGATGAGCAGTTCTTC.

A few counts support this clone. This CDR3 is CASSEFGTGGETQYF. The DNA of the CDR3 is TGTGCCAGCAGTGAATTTGGGACAGGAGGAGAGACCCAGTACTTC. The chain recombines TRBV2 with TRBJ2-5, with 8 positions matching TRBD1. Germline CDR1 reads SNHLY; CDR2 reads FYNNEI. The CDR3 consists of 15 residues. The junction had 6 bases not matched to a gene; V was cut back by 2 bases and J by 4 bases.

This clone was picked up one time. The chain combines TRBV28 with TRBJ1-4; tentative D call: TRBD1 (6 bases). From germline, CDR1 is MDHEN and CDR2 SYDVKM. The CDR3 spans 16 residues. V gave up 3 bases and J gave up 4 bases, with 15 bases separating them. Here the CDR3 reads CASSFYGGASNEKLFF. CDR3 nucleotide sequence: TGTGCCAGCAGTTTTTACGGGGGGGCGAGTAATGAAAAACTGTTTTTT. Using reference TRBV28 and TRBJ1-4 for the parts outside the CDR3, the full variable domain is DVKVTQSSRYLVKRTGEKVFLECVQDMDHENMFWYRQDPGLGLRLIYFSYDVKMKEKGDIPEGYSVSREKKERFSLILESASTNQTSMYLCASSFYGGASNEKLFFGSGTQLSVL.

The rearrangement joins TRBV27 to TRBJ1-6; D uncertain. In germline, CDR1 is MNHEY, CDR2 SMNVEV (reference sequence). V dropped 0 bases and J dropped 10 bases, with 7 bases sitting between them. The CDR3 is 13 amino acids. CDR3 sequence: CASSLSSGSPLHF. The CDR3 DNA is TGTGCCAGCAGTTTATCGTCTGGATCACCCCTCCACTTT.

DNA of the CDR3: TGTGCCAGCAGCTCTAGTCCTGAAGCTTTCTTT. Its translation is CASSSSPEAFF. This sequence joins TRBV7-9 and TRBJ1-1; D remains ambiguous. The CDR3 contains 11 residues. The germline V gene has CDR1 SEHNR and CDR2 FQNEAQ (reference sequence). Trimming removed 4 bases at V and 6 bases at J, with 6 bases between.

This clone has just a few counts. The chain recombines TRBV5-5 with TRBJ1-1; D remains unclear. CDR1 is SGHKS and CDR2 is YYEKEE in the germline V gene (reference sequence). The V end was cut by 1 base, the J end by 4 bases, with 11 bases between. The CDR3 length is 14 residues. The CDR3: CASSLWGTGTEAFF. CDR3 bases: TGTGCCAGCAGCTTGTGGGGAACGGGCACTGAAGCTTTCTTT.

This clone counts as medium-sized (0.01 to 0.1%). The genes are TRBV28 and TRBJ2-7; D possibly uses TRBD1 or TRBD2 (6 bases each). CDR1 and CDR2 from the germline V gene are MDHEN and SYDVKM. The CDR3 spans 13 residues. V lost 3 bases, J lost 7 bases, and 13 bases lay in between. The CDR3 region has the DNA TGTGCCAGCAGTTTGGGGGGCGGAGGGGAGCAGTACTTC. Amino acids: CASSLGGGGEQYF. The variable domain in full, with the rest retrieved from reference TRBV28 and TRBJ2-7, is DVKVTQSSRYLVKRTGEKVFLECVQDMDHENMFWYRQDPGLGLRLIYFSYDVKMKEKGDIPEGYSVSREKKERFSLILESASTNQTSMYLCASSLGGGGEQYFGPGTRLTVT.

V usage is TRBV6-1 and J usage is TRBJ1-5; 8 bases map to TRBD1. Per the germline V gene, CDR1 is MNHNS and CDR2 is SASEGT. J gave up 5 bases and V 1 base, and 4 bases lay outside the gene matches. This CDR3 has 15 amino acids. The CDR3 sequence: CASSEDRGNYQPQHF. CDR3 bases: TGTGCCAGCAGTGAAGACAGGGGGAATTATCAGCCCCAGCATTTT.

The rearrangement joins TRBV29-1 to TRBJ2-7, with 7 nucleotides matching TRBD2. This CDR3 is 13 amino acids long. J was trimmed by 0 bases and V by 6 bases; bases with no gene match: 5. CDR1 SQVTM and CDR2 ANQGSEA come from the germline V gene. This CDR3 reads CSVAGTNSYEQYF. The CDR3 coding sequence is TGCAGCGTCGCCGGGACTAACTCCTACGAGCAGTACTTC.

Judged by abundance, this clone is medium-sized. V is TRBV19 and J is TRBJ2-1; D possibly matches TRBD1 or TRBD2 (5 bases each). Germline V gene data show CDR1 as LNHDA and CDR2 as SQIVND (reference sequence). CDR3 length: 15 residues. Trimming pared 3 bases from V and 8 bases from J, leaving 17 bases between. CDR3 sequence (DNA): TGTGCCAGTAGTATTGGGACGGACGGTTTGGATGAGCAGTTCTTC. This codes for CASSIGTDGLDEQFF.